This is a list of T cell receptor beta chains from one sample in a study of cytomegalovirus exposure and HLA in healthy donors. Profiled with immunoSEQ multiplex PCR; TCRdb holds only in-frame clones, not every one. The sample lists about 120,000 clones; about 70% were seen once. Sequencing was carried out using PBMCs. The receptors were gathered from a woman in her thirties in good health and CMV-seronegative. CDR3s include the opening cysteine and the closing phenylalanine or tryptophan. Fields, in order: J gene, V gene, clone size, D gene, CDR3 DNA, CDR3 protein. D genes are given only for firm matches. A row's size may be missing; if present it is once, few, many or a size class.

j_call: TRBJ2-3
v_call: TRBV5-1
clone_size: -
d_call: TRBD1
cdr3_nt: TGCGCCAGCAGCTTGGGGGACAGGATCACAGATACGCAGTATTTT
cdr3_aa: CASSLGDRITDTQYF

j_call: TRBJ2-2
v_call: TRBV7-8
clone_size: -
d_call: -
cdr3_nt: TGTGCCAGCAGCTTAGGACAGGCGATCACCGGGGAGCTGTTTTTT
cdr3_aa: CASSLGQAITGELFF

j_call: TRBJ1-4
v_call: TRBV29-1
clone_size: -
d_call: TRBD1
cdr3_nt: TGCAGCGTTCAGACGGGACAGTCGAATGAAAAACTGTTTTTT
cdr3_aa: CSVQTGQSNEKLFF

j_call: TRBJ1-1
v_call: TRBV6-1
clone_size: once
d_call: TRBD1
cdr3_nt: TGTGCCAGCAGTGTTCAGGGGGGCTTCGGTAATGAAGCTTTCTTT
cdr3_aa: CASSVQGGFGNEAFF

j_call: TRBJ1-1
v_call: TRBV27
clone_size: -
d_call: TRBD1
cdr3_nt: TGTGCCAGCAGTCCGGACAGGGGGAACACTGAAGCTTTCTTT
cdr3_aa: CASSPDRGNTEAFF

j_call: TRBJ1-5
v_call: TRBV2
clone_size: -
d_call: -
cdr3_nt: TGTGCCAGCAGTCCGCAGGGGACGAGCAATCAGCCCCAGCATTTT
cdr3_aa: CASSPQGTSNQPQHF

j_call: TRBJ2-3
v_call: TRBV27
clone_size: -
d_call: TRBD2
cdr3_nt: TGTGCCAGCAGGGATTTAGGTGGTAGCGGGAGGATTACAGATACGCAGTATTTT
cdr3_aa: CASRDLGGSGRITDTQYF

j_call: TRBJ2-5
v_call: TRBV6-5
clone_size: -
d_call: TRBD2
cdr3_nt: TGTGCCAGCAGCCGGGGGGTAGCGGGCGGGGAGACCCAGTACTTC
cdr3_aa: CASSRGVAGGETQYF

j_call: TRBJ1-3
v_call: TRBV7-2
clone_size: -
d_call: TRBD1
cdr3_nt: TGTGCCAGCAGCTCACGAGGGGGCGATAGCTCTGGAAACACCATATATTTT
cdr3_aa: CASSSRGGDSSGNTIYF

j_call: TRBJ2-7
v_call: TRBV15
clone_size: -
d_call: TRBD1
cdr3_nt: TGTGCCACCAGCAGAGATCTTGGGACAGTCTCCTACGAGCAGTACTTC
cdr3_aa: CATSRDLGTVSYEQYF

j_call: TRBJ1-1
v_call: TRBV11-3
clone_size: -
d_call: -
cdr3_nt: TGTGCCAGCAGCCCCGGGACACAGAACACTGAAGCTTTCTTT
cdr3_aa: CASSPGTQNTEAFF

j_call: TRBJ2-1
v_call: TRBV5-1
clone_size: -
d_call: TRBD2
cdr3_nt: TGCGCCAGCAGCCCCTCCGTAAGCGGGGTCGGGGGCAATGAGCAGTTCTTC
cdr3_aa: CASSPSVSGVGGNEQFF

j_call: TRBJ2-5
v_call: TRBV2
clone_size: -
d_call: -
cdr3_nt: TGTGCCAGCACCAGGGAAACCCTCCAAGAGACCCAGTACTTC
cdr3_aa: CASTRETLQETQYF

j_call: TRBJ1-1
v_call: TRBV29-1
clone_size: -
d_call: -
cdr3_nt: TGCAGCGGGAACAGCCAGAACACTGAAGCTTTCTTT
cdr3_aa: CSGNSQNTEAFF

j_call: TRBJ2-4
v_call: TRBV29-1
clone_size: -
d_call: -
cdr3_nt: TGCAGCGTTCTCCTGAAAAACATTCAGTACTTC
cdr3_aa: CSVLLKNIQYF

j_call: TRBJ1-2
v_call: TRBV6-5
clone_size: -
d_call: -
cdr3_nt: TGTGCCAGCAGTCGGGACAACTACTATGGCTACACCTTC
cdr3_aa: CASSRDNYYGYTF

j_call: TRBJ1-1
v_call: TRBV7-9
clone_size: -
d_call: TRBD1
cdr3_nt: TGTGCCAGCAGCTTGGGACAGGGGGCCACTGAAGCTTTCTTT
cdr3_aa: CASSLGQGATEAFF

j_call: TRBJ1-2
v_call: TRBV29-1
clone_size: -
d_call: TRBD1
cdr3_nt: TGCAGCGTTTGGGACAGGGAATACGGCTACACCTTC
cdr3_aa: CSVWDREYGYTF

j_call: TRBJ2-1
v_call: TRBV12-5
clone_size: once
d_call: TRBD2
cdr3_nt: TGTGCTAGTGGTTTGGGCCCGGGACTAGCGGGGACCTACAATGAGCAGTTCTTC
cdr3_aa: CASGLGPGLAGTYNEQFF

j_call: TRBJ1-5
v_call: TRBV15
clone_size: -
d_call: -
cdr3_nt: TGTGCCACCAGTCCGGGGTATCAGCCCCAGCATTTT
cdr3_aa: CATSPGYQPQHF

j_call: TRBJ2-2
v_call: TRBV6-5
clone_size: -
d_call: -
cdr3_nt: TGTGCCAGCAGTTCTCGGAGGCGCGGTAGCGGGGAGCTGTTTTTT
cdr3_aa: CASSSRRRGSGELFF

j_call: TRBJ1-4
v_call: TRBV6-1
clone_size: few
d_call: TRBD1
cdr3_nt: TGTGCCAGCAGTGATAGGAACAGGGGGGACGAAAAACTGTTTTTT
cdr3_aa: CASSDRNRGDEKLFF

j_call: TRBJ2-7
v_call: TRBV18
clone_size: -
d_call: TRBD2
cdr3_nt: TGTGCCAGCTCACAGGGACTAGCGTTCGACGAGCAGTACTTC
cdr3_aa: CASSQGLAFDEQYF

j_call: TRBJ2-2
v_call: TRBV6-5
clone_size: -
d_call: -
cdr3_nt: TGTGCCAGTTTCCCAGGGTCCGCCCTGGGCGGGGAGCTGTTTTTT
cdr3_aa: CASFPGSALGGELFF

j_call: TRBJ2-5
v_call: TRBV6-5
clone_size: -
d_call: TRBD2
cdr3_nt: TGTGCCAGCAGTTACTCGGCTAGCGGGGTCGAGACCCAGTACTTC
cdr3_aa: CASSYSASGVETQYF

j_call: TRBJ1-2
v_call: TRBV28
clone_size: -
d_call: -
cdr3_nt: TGTGCCAGCAGTTTTAGGGGTGGCTATGGCTACACCTTC
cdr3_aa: CASSFRGGYGYTF

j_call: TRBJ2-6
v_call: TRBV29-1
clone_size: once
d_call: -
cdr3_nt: TGCAGCGTTGATTTAGGGGCCAACGTCCTGACTTTC
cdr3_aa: CSVDLGANVLTF

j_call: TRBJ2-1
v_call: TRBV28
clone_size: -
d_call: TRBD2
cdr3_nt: TGTGCCAGCAGTACTAGCGGTAGGGGTAATGAGCAGTTCTTC
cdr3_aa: CASSTSGRGNEQFF

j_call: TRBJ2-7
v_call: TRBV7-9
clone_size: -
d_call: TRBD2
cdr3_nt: TGTGCCAGCAGCCACCCCGGGGAGGGGATCTACGAGCAGTACTTC
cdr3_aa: CASSHPGEGIYEQYF

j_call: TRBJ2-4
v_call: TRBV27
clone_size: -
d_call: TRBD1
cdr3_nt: TGTGCCAGCAGTATACGTCCCGGGACAGGGACGAACATTCAGTACTTC
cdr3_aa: CASSIRPGTGTNIQYF

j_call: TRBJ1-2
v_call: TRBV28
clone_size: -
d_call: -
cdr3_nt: TGTGCCAGCAGTTTAAGGCAGGGAGGCTACACCTTC
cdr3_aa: CASSLRQGGYTF

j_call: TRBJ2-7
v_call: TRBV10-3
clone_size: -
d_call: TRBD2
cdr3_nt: TGTGCCATCAGTGCCCCAAGCGGGAAACTAGGGTCCTACGAGCAGTACTTC
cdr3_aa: CAISAPSGKLGSYEQYF

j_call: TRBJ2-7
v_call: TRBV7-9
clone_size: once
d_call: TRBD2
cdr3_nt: TGTGCCAGCAGCTACGGGGGGGTGGCGTTCGACGAGCAGTACTTC
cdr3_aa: CASSYGGVAFDEQYF

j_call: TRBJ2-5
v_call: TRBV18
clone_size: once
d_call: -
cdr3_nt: TGTGCCAGCTCACCTCAAAGGGGAGAGACCCAGTACTTC
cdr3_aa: CASSPQRGETQYF

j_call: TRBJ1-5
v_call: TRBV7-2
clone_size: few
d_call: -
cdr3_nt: TGTGCCAGCAGCCCAGAGGTTTATGGACAGCCCCAGCATTTT
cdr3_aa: CASSPEVYGQPQHF

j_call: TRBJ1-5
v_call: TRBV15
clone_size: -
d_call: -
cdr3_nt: TGTGCCACCAGCAGAGATCAACTACCCCAGCCCCAGCATTTT
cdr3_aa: CATSRDQLPQPQHF

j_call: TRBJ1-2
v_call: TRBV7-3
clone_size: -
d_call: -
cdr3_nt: TGTGCCAGCAGCCCGGGATACTCAAAAGCGGACTATGGCTACACCTTC
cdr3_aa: CASSPGYSKADYGYTF

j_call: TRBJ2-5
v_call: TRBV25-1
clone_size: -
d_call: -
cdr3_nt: TGTGCCAGCAGTGAATTCGGACAGCCGCAAGAGACCCAGTACTTC
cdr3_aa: CASSEFGQPQETQYF

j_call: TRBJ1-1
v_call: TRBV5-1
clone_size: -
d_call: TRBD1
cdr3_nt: TGCGCCAGCAGCCCCGCAGGGGGCCGGAACACTGAAGCTTTCTTT
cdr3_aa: CASSPAGGRNTEAFF

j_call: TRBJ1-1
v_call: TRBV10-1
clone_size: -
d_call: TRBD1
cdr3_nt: TGCGCCAGCAGTGAGGTACAGGGGGCCAGCACTGAAGCTTTCTTT
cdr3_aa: CASSEVQGASTEAFF

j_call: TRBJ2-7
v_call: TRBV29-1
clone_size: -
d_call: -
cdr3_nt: TGCAGCGTTGTCACAGGGTGGGACGAGCAGTACTTC
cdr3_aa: CSVVTGWDEQYF